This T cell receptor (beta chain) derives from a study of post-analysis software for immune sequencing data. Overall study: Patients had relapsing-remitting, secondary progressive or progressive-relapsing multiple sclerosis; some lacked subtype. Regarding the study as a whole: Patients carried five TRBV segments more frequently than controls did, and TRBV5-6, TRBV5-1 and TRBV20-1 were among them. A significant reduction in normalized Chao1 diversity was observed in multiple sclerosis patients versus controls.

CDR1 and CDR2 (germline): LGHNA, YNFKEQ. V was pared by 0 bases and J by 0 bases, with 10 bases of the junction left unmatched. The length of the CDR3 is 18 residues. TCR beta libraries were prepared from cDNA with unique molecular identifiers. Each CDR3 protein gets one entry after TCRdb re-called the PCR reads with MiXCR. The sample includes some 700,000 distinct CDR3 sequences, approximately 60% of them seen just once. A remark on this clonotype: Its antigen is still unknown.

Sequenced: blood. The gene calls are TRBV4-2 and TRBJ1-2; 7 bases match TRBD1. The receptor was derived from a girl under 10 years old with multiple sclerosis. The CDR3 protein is CASSQETGQLSSNYGYTF. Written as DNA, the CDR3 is TGTGCCAGCAGCCAAGAAACGGGACAGCTATCATCTAACTATGGCTACACCTTC.